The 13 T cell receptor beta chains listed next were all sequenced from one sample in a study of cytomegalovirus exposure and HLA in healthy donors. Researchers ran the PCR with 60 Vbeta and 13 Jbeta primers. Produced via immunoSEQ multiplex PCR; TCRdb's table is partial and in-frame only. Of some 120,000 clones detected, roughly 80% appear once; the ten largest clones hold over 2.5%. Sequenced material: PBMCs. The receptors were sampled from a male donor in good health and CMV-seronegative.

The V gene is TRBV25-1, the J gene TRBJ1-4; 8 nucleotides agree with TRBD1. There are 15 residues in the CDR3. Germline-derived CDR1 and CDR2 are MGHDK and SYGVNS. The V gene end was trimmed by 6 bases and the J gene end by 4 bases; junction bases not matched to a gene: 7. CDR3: CASRALQGDNEKLFF. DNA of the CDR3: TGTGCCAGCAGGGCATTACAGGGGGATAATGAAAAACTGTTTTTT.

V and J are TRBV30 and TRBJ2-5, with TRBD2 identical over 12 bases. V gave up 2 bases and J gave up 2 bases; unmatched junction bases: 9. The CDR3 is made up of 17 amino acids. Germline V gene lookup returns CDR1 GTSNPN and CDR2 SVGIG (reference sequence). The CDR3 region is CAWSSPTSGRWQETQYF. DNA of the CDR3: TGTGCCTGGAGTTCCCCCACTAGCGGGAGGTGGCAAGAGACCCAGTACTTC.

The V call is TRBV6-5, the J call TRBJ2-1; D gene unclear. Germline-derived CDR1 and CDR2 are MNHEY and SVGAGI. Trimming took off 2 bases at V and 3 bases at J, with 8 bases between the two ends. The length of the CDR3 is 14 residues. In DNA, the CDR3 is TGTGCCAGCAGTTACATTGGCCTCTACAATGAGCAGTTCTTC. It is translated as CASSYIGLYNEQFF.

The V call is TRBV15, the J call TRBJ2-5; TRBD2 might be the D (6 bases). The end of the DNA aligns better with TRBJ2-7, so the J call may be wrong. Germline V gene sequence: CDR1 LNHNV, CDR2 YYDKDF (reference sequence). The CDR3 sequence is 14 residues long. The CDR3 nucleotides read TGTGCCACCAGCCGCGGGACGGCGGCCGACGAGCAGTACTTC. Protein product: CATSRGTAADEQYF.

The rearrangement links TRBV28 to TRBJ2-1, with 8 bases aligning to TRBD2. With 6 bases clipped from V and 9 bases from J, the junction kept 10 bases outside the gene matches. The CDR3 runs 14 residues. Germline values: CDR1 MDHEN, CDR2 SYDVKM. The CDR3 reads CASSNSGTGLEQFF. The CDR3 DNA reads TGTGCCAGCAGCAATAGCGGGACGGGTCTTGAGCAGTTCTTC.

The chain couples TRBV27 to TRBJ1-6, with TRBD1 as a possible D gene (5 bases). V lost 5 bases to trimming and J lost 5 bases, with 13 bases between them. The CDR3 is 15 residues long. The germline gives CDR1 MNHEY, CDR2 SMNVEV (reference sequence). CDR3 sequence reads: CASSTRQTNNSPLHF. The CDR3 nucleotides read TGTGCCAGCAGTACTCGACAGACCAATAATTCACCCCTCCACTTT.

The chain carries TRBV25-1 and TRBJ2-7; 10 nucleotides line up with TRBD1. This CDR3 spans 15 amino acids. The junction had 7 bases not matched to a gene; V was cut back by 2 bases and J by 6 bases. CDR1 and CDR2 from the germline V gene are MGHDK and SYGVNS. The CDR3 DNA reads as TGTGCCAGCAGTGAAGGGACCGACAGGGGGCGCGAGCAGTACTTC. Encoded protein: CASSEGTDRGREQYF.

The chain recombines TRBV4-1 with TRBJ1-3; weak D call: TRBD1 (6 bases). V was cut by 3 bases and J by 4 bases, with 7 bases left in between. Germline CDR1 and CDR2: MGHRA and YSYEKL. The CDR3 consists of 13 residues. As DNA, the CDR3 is TGCGCCAGCAGCCAGGACAGCGGAAACACCATATATTTT. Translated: CASSQDSGNTIYF.

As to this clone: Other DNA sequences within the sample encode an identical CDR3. The CDR3 nucleotides read TGTGCCAGCAGCTTAGTAAGACAGAGCCTCAACTATGGCTACACCTTC. Residues: CASSLVRQSLNYGYTF. V is TRBV11-2 and J is TRBJ1-2, with D possibly matching TRBD1 (5 bases). Looked up from germline, CDR1 is SGHAT and CDR2 is FQNNGV. Trimming took off 1 base at V and 2 bases at J, with 14 bases between the two ends. This CDR3 has 16 amino acids.

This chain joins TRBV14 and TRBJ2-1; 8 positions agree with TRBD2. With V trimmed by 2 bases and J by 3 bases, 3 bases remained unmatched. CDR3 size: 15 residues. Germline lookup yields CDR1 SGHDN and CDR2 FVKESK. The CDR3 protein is CASSQKAGGYNEQFF. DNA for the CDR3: TGTGCCAGCAGCCAAAAGGCGGGGGGCTACAATGAGCAGTTCTTC.

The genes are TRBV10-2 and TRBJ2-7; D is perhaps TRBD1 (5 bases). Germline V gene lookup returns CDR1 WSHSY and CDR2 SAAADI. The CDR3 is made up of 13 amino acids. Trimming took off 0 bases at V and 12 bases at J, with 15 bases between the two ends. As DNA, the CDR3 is TGCGCCAGCAGTGAGTCGGAAGGGGCTAGAGGGTACTTC. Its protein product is CASSESEGARGYF.

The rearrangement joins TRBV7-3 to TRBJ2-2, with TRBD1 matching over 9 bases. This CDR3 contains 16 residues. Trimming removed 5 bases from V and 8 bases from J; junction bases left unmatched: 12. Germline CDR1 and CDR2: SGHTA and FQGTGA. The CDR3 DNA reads TGTGCCAGCAGCCAACCGGGACAGGGCCGACCTGGGGAGCTGTTTTTT. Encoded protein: CASSQPGQGRPGELFF.

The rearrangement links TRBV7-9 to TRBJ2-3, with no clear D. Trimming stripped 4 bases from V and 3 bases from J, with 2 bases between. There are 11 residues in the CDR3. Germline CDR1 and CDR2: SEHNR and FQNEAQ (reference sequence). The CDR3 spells CASSSTDTQYF. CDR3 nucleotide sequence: TGTGCCAGCAGCTCTACAGATACGCAGTATTTT. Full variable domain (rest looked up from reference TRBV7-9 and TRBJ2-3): DTGVSQNPRHKITKRGQNVTFRCDPISEHNRLYWYRQTLGQGPEFLTYFQNEAQLEKSRLLSDRFSAERPKGSFSTLEIQRTEQGDSAMYLCASSSTDTQYFGPGTRLTVL.